These 27 T cell receptor beta chains were sequenced from one sample in a study of T cells in Graves' hyperthyroidism and ophthalmopathy. TCR beta CDR3 regions were amplified from RNA transcripts. HTBI primers were used for first-round RT-PCR of the TCR CDR3. TCRdb reanalysed the multiplex PCR reads using MiXCR and keeps one entry per CDR3 protein. In the table there are 300,000 to 400,000 distinct CDR3 sequences, roughly a fifth of which are singletons. Input material: blood. The receptors stem from a woman aged 50 to 65 with Graves' hyperthyroidism.

The V call is TRBV20-1, the J call TRBJ1-1, with a weak D call TRBD1 (5 bases). The germline V and J ends were trimmed by 0 bases and 5 bases, with 13 bases remaining between them. The V gene's germline CDR1 is DFQATT and CDR2 SNEGSKA (reference sequence). CDR3 length: 14 amino acids. The CDR3 loop is CSARDRRWGTEAFF. Written as DNA, the CDR3 is TGCAGTGCTAGAGATCGTAGATGGGGGACTGAAGCTTTCTTT.

This clonotype has just a few counts. CDR3 amino acids: CASSPLGTGDEKLFF. CDR3 nucleotides: TGTGCCAGCAGCCCGTTGGGGACAGGGGATGAAAAACTGTTTTTT. The chain recombines TRBV5-6 with TRBJ1-4; TRBD1 matches 10 bases. Germline V CDR1 and CDR2: SGHDT, YYEEEE. Unmatched junction bases numbered 6, after V lost 4 bases and J lost 6 bases. This CDR3 has 15 residues.

J is TRBJ1-2 and V is TRBV18; 7 positions agree with TRBD1. Germline loops: CDR1 KGHSH, CDR2 LQKENI. V lost 6 bases and J lost 2; bases outside the gene matches: 6. There are 14 residues in the CDR3. CDR3 loop: CASSLGQMNYGYTF. In DNA, the CDR3 is TGTGCCAGCTCTCTGGGACAGATGAACTATGGCTACACCTTC.

This clonotype has ten or more counts. The chain couples TRBV12-3 or TRBV12-4 to TRBJ2-7, with D unresolved. The V end was cut by 3 bases, the J end by 3 bases, with 6 bases between. The CDR3 totals 12 residues. The CDR3 region is CASSFDFYEQYF. The CDR3 DNA reads as TGTGCCAGCAGTTTTGACTTCTACGAGCAGTACTTC.

This clonotype has ten or more counts. The gene calls are TRBV10-3 and TRBJ2-1; 14 bases align to TRBD2. This CDR3 has 16 amino acids. Trimming removed 5 bases from V and 9 bases from J; junction bases left unmatched: 9. Germline CDR1 and CDR2: ENHRY and SYGVKD. CDR3 DNA: TGTGCCATCAGTAACTCCGGGACTAGCGGGAGCGGTGAGCAGTTCTTC. Translation gives CAISNSGTSGSGEQFF.

This clonotype was counted ten times or more. The gene calls are TRBV7-9 and TRBJ2-1; TRBD2 might be the D (6 bases). With 3 bases removed from V and 7 bases from J, the gap between germline ends came to 13 bases. CDR1 SEHNR and CDR2 FQNEAQ come from the germline V gene (reference sequence). The CDR3 sequence is 14 residues long. The CDR3 loop is CASSFGVGGNEQFF. In nucleotides, the CDR3 is TGTGCCAGCAGCTTCGGCGTGGGGGGTAATGAGCAGTTCTTC.

This clonotype was seen repeatedly, ten times or more. The V and J genes are TRBV7-6 and TRBJ2-5; no clear D gene. CDR1 and CDR2 from the germline V gene are SGHVS and FNYEAQ. The CDR3 length is 13 residues. V was clipped by 2 bases and J by 5 bases, with 9 bases between them. The CDR3 reads CASSLSALETQYF. CDR3 in DNA: TGTGCCAGCAGCTTATCTGCTCTGGAGACCCAGTACTTC. Combining the CDR3 with reference TRBV7-6 and TRBJ2-5 gives the whole variable domain GAGVSQSPRYKVTKRGQDVALRCDPISGHVSLYWYRQALGQGPEFLTYFNYEAQQDKSGLPNDRFSAERPEGSISTLTIQRTEQRDSAMYRCASSLSALETQYFGPGTRLLVL.

In this sample, this clonotype turned up a few times. The chain couples TRBV12-5 to TRBJ1-1; D remains unclear. CDR1 and CDR2 from the germline V gene are LGHNT and FRNRAP. This CDR3 region has 13 residues. V gave up 6 bases and J gave up 4 bases, with 12 bases separating them. CDR3 nucleotide sequence: TGTGCTAGTGGGGATGGAGTGATCACTGAAGCTTTCTTT. Translated: CASGDGVITEAFF. Using reference TRBV12-5 and TRBJ1-1 for the parts outside the CDR3, the full variable domain is DARVTQTPRHKVTEMGQEVTMRCQPILGHNTVFWYRQTMMQGLELLAYFRNRAPLDDSGMPKDRFSAEMPDATLATLKIQPSEPRDSAVYFCASGDGVITEAFFGQGTRLTVV.

This chain connects TRBV30 to TRBJ1-1, with TRBD1 matching over 10 bases. The V and J ends lost 0 bases and 1 base, in that order; junction bases with no gene match: 8. The CDR3 contains 17 residues. The germline CDR1 and CDR2 sequences are GTSNPN and SVGIG (reference sequence). The CDR3 coding sequence is TGTGCCTGGAGTGTACGGGACAGGGGAAAAAAGAACACTGAAGCTTTCTTT. Protein product: CAWSVRDRGKKNTEAFF.

This chain uses TRBV24-1 with TRBJ2-1, with TRBD2 matching 8 bases. The V segment lost 3 bases and the J segment 0 bases; nucleotides outside the gene matches: 9. The CDR3 runs 18 residues. The germline gives CDR1 KGHDR, CDR2 SFDVKD. This CDR3 reads CATSDTRRSGGSYNEQFF. The CDR3 bases are TGTGCCACCAGTGATACTCGAAGGAGCGGGGGCTCCTACAATGAGCAGTTCTTC.

The V gene is TRBV2, the J gene TRBJ1-5, with D possibly being TRBD1 (6 bases). The length of the CDR3 is 14 residues. Trimming took 4 bases from V and 6 from J, leaving 13 bases between them. CDR1 is SNHLY and CDR2 is FYNNEI in the germline V gene. The CDR3 loop is CASSGEGGTQPQHF. Written as DNA, the CDR3 is TGTGCCAGCAGTGGGGAGGGGGGGACTCAGCCCCAGCATTTT.

In its sample, this clonotype was seen many times. This rearrangement joins TRBV11-3 to TRBJ2-2, with D possibly TRBD2 on 7 matching bases. The CDR3 sequence is 16 residues long. The germline V and J ends were trimmed by 4 bases and 6 bases, with 18 bases remaining between them. CDR1 is SGHNT, CDR2 YENEEA, per germline. Here the CDR3 reads CASSSAGGGKAGELFF. CDR3 nucleotide sequence: TGTGCCAGCAGCTCCGCCGGCGGGGGCAAAGCCGGGGAGCTGTTTTTT.

This clonotype has a handful of counts. This rearrangement joins TRBV6-1 to TRBJ2-1; 8 bases agree with TRBD2. CDR3 length: 17 amino acids. Looked up from germline, CDR1 is MNHNS and CDR2 is SASEGT. Losses at the gene ends were 0 bases for V and 7 bases for J; bases not matched to a gene: 11. CDR3 bases: TGTGCCAGCAGTGAAGCGCTAAGCGGGAGTTTACGGAATGAGCAGTTCTTC. It is translated as CASSEALSGSLRNEQFF.

This clonotype showed up many times. V is TRBV12-3 or TRBV12-4 and J is TRBJ2-3, with a tentative D call TRBD2 (6 bases). The CDR3 loop spans 15 amino acids. V was cut by 3 bases and J by 6 bases, with 16 bases left in between. In DNA form, the CDR3 reads TGTGCCAGCAGTTTGTATGGAGGGCCTAAGGATACGCAGTATTTT. It codes for CASSLYGGPKDTQYF.

Ten or more counts support this clonotype. J is TRBJ1-2 and V is TRBV2; D is unclear. CDR1 is SNHLY, CDR2 FYNNEI, per germline. Deletions cut 1 base from V and 7 bases from J, with 7 bases between. The CDR3 length is 12 residues. The CDR3 loop reads CASSEGGGGYTF. DNA of the CDR3: TGTGCCAGCAGTGAAGGGGGTGGTGGCTACACCTTC.

This clonotype was detected many times. The chain recombines TRBV12-3 or TRBV12-4 with TRBJ1-1; D call uncertain. The CDR3 has 16 amino acids. V lost 5 bases, J lost 1 base, and 17 bases lay in between. In nucleotides, the CDR3 is TGTGCCAGCAGTCTCTCATGGCGTCGGGGGAACACTGAAGCTTTCTTT. Translated: CASSLSWRRGNTEAFF.

In this sample, this clonotype turned up many times. The chain combines TRBV20-1 with TRBJ1-4, with 8 nucleotides matching TRBD1. The V and J ends lost 4 bases and 7 bases, in that order; junction bases with no gene match: 2. The germline CDR1 and CDR2 sequences are DFQATT and SNEGSKA (reference sequence). The CDR3 is 12 residues long. Here the CDR3 DNA reads TGCAGTGCTACCAGGGGGCGTGAAAAACTGTTTTTT. Translated, it gives CSATRGREKLFF.

Many counts were recorded for this clonotype. The chain employs TRBV6-2 or TRBV6-3 and TRBJ1-6; D remains unclear. From germline, CDR1 is MNHEY and CDR2 SVGEGT. The CDR3 is 15 amino acids. The germline V and J ends were trimmed by 8 bases and 0 bases, with 11 bases remaining between them. CDR3 protein: CASCPGSSYNSPLHF. Written as DNA, the CDR3 is TGTGCCAGCTGCCCGGGTAGCTCCTATAATTCACCCCTCCACTTT.

This clonotype was seen at least ten times. V is TRBV20-1 and J is TRBJ2-5, with 11 bases identical to TRBD2. V was pared by 5 bases and J by 0 bases, with 8 bases of the junction left unmatched. The CDR3 runs 16 residues. Germline V gene lookup returns CDR1 DFQATT and CDR2 SNEGSKA (reference sequence). The CDR3: CSAQHWGLADQETQYF. The CDR3 DNA is TGCAGTGCTCAACATTGGGGACTAGCGGACCAAGAGACCCAGTACTTC.

The V gene is TRBV20-1, the J gene TRBJ2-5, with TRBD1 as a possible D gene (5 bases). Between the trimmed V and J ends, which lost 5 bases and 5 bases, there was a span of 15 bases. Germline V gene data show CDR1 as DFQATT and CDR2 as SNEGSKA (reference sequence). The CDR3 has 13 amino acids. The CDR3 protein is CSACDSSGETQYF. CDR3 nucleotide sequence: TGCAGTGCTTGCGACAGTTCCGGGGAGACCCAGTACTTC.

In this sample, this clonotype turned up many times. This chain links TRBV7-9 with TRBJ2-3; D gene ambiguous. V was cut by 2 bases and J by 2 bases, with 8 bases left in between. CDR3 size: 14 residues. Germline CDR1 reads SEHNR; CDR2 reads FQNEAQ (reference sequence). CDR3 coding DNA: TGTGCCAGCAGCTTACGCGGCGACACAGATACGCAGTATTTT. Protein product: CASSLRGDTDTQYF.

In its sample, this clonotype was seen many times. The chain carries TRBV28 and TRBJ1-3, with TRBD1 as a possible D gene (6 bases). Looked up from germline, CDR1 is MDHEN and CDR2 is SYDVKM. Trimming stripped 2 bases from V and 0 bases from J, with 14 bases between. The CDR3 runs to 17 residues. This CDR3 is CASSLHQGRPSGNTIYF. The CDR3, as DNA: TGTGCCAGCAGTTTACATCAGGGGCGGCCCTCTGGAAACACCATATATTTT.

The chain is built from TRBV12-3 or TRBV12-4 and TRBJ2-1, with TRBD1 identical over 9 bases. V lost 7 bases to trimming and J lost 7 bases; unmatched junction nucleotides: 8. The CDR3 runs 14 residues. The CDR3 sequence is CASTKRQGGNEQFF. DNA for the CDR3: TGTGCCAGCACCAAAAGACAGGGGGGGAATGAGCAGTTCTTC.

A word on this clonotype: This sequence may be a read error, since a much larger clone differs from it by one base. This chain links TRBV2 with TRBJ1-2; weak D call: TRBD1 (5 bases). The germline CDR1 and CDR2 sequences are SNHLY and FYNNEI. This CDR3 spans 14 amino acids. The V end was cut by 6 bases, the J end by 3 bases, with 14 bases between. The CDR3 DNA is TGTGCCAGCAGAGCCGAGGGACCGCACTATGGCTACACCTTC. As protein: CASRAEGPHYGYTF.

This clonotype has only a few counts. The V call is TRBV28, the J call TRBJ2-3; D may correspond to TRBD1 or TRBD2 (5 bases each). The germline CDR1 and CDR2 sequences are MDHEN and SYDVKM. Deletions cut 2 bases from V and 2 bases from J, with 8 bases between. The CDR3 contains 14 residues. CDR3 DNA sequence: TGTGCCAGCAGTTTAGGGGACCCCACAGATACGCAGTATTTT. Protein sequence: CASSLGDPTDTQYF.

Only a few counts were recorded for this clonotype. The rearrangement joins TRBV2 to TRBJ1-2; 8 nucleotides match TRBD1. Per the germline V gene, CDR1 is SNHLY and CDR2 is FYNNEI. The V and J ends lost 2 bases and 4 bases, in that order; junction bases with no gene match: 6. CDR3 length: 15 amino acids. CDR3 bases: TGTGCCAGCAGTGAAATTGGGACAGGACCCTATGGCTACACCTTC. This sequence encodes CASSEIGTGPYGYTF.

V gene TRBV7-9 combines with J gene TRBJ2-7; 9 nucleotides align to TRBD1. The V segment lost 1 base and the J segment 7 bases; nucleotides outside the gene matches: 5. CDR1 is SEHNR, CDR2 FQNEAQ, per germline (reference sequence). The CDR3 is made up of 14 amino acids. This CDR3 reads CASSLVQGAGEQYF. DNA for the CDR3: TGTGCCAGCAGCTTAGTACAGGGGGCGGGTGAGCAGTACTTC. The full variable domain, with the rest looked up from reference TRBV7-9 and TRBJ2-7, is DTGVSQNPRHKITKRGQNVTFRCDPISEHNRLYWYRQTLGQGPEFLTYFQNEAQLEKSRLLSDRFSAERPKGSFSTLEIQRTEQGDSAMYLCASSLVQGAGEQYFGPGTRLTVT.